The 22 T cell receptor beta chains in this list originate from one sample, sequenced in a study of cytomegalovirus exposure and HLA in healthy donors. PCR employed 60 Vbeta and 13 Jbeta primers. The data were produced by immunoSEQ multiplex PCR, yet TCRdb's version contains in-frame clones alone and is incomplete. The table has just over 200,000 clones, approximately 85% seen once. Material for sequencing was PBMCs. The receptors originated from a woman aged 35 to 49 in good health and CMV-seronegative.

The DNA of the CDR3 is TGTGCCAGCAGCCGACAAAGCCTAGCGGGGCTCAACACCGGGGAGCTGTTTTTT. Translation gives CASSRQSLAGLNTGELFF. The chain recombines TRBV7-3 with TRBJ2-2; 9 nucleotides agree with TRBD2. J was trimmed by 2 bases and V by 5 bases; bases with no gene match: 12. This CDR3 comprises 18 residues. CDR1 and CDR2 from the germline V gene are SGHTA and FQGTGA.

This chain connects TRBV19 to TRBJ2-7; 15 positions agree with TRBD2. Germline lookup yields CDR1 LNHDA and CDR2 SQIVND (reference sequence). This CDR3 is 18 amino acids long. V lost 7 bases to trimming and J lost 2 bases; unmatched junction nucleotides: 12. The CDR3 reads CASITGTSGRRGTYEQYF. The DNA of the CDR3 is TGTGCCAGTATTACCGGGACTAGCGGGAGGAGGGGGACCTACGAGCAGTACTTC.

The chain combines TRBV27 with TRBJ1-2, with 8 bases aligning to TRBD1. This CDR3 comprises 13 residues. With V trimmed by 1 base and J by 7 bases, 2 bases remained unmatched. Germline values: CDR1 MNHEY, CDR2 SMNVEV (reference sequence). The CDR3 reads CASSLYRGSGYTF. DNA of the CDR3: TGTGCCAGCAGTTTATACAGGGGGAGTGGCTACACCTTC.

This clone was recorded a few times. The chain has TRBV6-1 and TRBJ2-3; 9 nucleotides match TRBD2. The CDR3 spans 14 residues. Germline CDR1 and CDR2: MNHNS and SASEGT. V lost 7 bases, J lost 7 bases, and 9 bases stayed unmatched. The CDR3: CASKRTSDLNTQYF. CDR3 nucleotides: TGTGCCAGCAAAAGGACTAGCGACCTTAATACGCAGTATTTT.

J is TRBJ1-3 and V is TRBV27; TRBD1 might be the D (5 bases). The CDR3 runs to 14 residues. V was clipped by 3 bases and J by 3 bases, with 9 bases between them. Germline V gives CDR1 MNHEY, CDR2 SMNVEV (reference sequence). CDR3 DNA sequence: TGTGCCAGCAGTTTGTACGGGGGTGGAAACACCATATATTTT. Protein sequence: CASSLYGGGNTIYF.

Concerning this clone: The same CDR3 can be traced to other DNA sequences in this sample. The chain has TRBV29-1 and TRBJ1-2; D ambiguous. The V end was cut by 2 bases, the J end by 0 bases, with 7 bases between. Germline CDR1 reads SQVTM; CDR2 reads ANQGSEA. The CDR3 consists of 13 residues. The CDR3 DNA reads TGCAGCGTTGAATTAGCAGCTAACTATGGCTACACCTTC. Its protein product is CSVELAANYGYTF.

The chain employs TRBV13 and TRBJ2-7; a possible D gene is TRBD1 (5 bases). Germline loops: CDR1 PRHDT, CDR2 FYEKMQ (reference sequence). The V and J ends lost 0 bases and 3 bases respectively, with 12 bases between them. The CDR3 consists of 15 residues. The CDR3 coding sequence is TGTGCCAGCAGCTTAGGCCTAAGGGGCCACTACGAGCAGTACTTC. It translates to CASSLGLRGHYEQYF. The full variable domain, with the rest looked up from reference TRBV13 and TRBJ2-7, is AAGVIQSPRHLIKEKRETATLKCYPIPRHDTVYWYQQGPGQDPQFLISFYEKMQSDKGSIPDRFSAQQFSDYHSELNMSSLELGDSALYFCASSLGLRGHYEQYFGPGTRLTVT.

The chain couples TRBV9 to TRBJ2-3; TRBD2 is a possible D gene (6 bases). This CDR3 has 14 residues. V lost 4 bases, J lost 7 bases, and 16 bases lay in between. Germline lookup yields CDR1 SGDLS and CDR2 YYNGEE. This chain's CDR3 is CASSPPGSPNTQYF. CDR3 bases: TGTGCCAGCAGCCCCCCCGGGAGCCCGAATACGCAGTATTTT.

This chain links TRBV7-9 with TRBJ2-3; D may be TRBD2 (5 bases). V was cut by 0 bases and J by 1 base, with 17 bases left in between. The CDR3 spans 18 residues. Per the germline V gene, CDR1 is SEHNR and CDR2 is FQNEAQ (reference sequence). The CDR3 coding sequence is TGTGCCAGCAGCTTAGCGTTTTCGGGGAGACGCGGCACAGATACGCAGTATTTT. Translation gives CASSLAFSGRRGTDTQYF.

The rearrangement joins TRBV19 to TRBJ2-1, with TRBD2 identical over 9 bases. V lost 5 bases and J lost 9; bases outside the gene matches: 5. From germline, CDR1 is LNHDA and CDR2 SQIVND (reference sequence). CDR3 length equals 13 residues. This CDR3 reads CASSAGTSIEQFF. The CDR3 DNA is TGTGCCAGTAGTGCCGGGACTAGCATTGAGCAGTTCTTC.

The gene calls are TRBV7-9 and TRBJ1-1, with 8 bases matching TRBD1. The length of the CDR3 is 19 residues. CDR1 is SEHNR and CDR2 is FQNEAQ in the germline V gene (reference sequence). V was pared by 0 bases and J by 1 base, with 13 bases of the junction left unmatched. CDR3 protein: CASSLALVRDRMGNTEAFF. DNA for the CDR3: TGTGCCAGCAGCTTAGCGCTCGTTCGGGACAGGATGGGGAACACTGAAGCTTTCTTT.

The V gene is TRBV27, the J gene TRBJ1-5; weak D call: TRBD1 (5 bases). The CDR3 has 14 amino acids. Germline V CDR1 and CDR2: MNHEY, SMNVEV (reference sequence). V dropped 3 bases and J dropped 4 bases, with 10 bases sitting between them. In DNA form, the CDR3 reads TGTGCCAGCAGTTTTGGGGCACCTAATCAGCCCCAGCATTTT. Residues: CASSFGAPNQPQHF.

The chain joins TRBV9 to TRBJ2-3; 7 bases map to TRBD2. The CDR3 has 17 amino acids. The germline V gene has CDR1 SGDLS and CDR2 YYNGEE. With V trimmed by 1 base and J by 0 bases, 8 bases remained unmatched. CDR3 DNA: TGTGCCAGCAGCGTAATCCCTAGCGGAACTAGCACAGATACGCAGTATTTT. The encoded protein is CASSVIPSGTSTDTQYF.

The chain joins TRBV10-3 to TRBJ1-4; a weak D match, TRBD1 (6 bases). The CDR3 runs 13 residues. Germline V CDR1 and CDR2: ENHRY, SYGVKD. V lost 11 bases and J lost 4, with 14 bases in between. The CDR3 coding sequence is TGTGCCGTCTCACAGGGTCTTAATGAAAAACTGTTTTTT. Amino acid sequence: CAVSQGLNEKLFF.

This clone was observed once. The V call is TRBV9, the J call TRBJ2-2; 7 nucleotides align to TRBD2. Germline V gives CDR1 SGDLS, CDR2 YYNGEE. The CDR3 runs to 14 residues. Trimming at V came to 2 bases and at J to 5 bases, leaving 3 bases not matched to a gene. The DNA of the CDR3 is TGTGCCAGCAGCGTCCGGGGGGTGACCGGGGAGCTGTTTTTT. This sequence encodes CASSVRGVTGELFF.

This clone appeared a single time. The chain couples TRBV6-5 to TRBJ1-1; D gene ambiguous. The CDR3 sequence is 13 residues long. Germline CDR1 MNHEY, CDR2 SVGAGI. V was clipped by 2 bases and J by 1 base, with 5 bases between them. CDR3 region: CASSYLSNTEAFF. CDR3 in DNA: TGTGCCAGCAGTTACCTATCGAACACTGAAGCTTTCTTT.

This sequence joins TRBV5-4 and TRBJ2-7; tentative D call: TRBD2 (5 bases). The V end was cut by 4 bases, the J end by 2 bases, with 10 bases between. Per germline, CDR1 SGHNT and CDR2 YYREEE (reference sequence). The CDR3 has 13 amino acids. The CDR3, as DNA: TGTGCCAGCAGCCCTGGACTGGCCTACGAGCAGTACTTC. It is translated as CASSPGLAYEQYF. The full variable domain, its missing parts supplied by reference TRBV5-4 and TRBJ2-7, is ETGVTQSPTHLIKTRGQQVTLRCSSQSGHNTVSWYQQALGQGPQFIFQYYREEENGRGNFPPRFSGLQFPNYSSELNVNALELDDSALYLCASSPGLAYEQYFGPGTRLTVT.

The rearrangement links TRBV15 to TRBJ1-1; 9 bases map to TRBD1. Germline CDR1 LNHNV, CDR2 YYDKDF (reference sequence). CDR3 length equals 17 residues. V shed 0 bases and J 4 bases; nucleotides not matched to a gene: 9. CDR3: CATSRDAQGAVSTEAFF. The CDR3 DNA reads TGTGCCACCAGCAGAGATGCACAGGGGGCGGTAAGCACTGAAGCTTTCTTT.

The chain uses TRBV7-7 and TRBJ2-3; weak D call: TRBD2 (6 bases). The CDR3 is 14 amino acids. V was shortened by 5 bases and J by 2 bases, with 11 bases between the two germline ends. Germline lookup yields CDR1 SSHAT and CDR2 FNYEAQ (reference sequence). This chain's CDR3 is CASSRDFLTDTQYF. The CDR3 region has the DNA TGTGCCAGCAGCAGGGACTTTCTCACAGATACGCAGTATTTT.

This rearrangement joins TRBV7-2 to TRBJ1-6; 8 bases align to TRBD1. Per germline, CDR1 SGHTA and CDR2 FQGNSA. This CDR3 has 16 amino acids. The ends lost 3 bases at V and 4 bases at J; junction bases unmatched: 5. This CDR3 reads CASSFQGAGYNSPLHF. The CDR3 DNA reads TGTGCCAGCAGCTTCCAGGGGGCCGGGTATAATTCACCCCTCCACTTT.

The CDR3 DNA follows: TGCGCCAGCAGTGAAGGTTACAAAGCGCCCGGGGCCAACGTCCTGACTTTC. It yields the protein CASSEGYKAPGANVLTF. The rearrangement links TRBV5-1 to TRBJ2-6; D is ambiguous. V was cut by 5 bases and J by 4 bases, with 19 bases left in between. In germline, CDR1 is SGHRS, CDR2 YFSETQ. The CDR3 is made up of 17 amino acids. Together with reference TRBV5-1 and TRBJ2-6, the CDR3 gives the full variable domain: KAGVTQTPRYLIKTRGQQVTLSCSPISGHRSVSWYQQTPGQGLQFLFEYFSETQRNKGNFPGRFSGRQFSNSRSEMNVSTLELGDSALYLCASSEGYKAPGANVLTFGAGSRLTVL.

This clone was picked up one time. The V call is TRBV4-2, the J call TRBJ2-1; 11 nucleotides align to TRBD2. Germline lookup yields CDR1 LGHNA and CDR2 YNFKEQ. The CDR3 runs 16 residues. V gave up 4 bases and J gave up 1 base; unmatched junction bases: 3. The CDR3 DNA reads TGTGCCAGCAGCCGAAGGACTAGCGGGTCCTACAATGAGCAGTTCTTC. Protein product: CASSRRTSGSYNEQFF.